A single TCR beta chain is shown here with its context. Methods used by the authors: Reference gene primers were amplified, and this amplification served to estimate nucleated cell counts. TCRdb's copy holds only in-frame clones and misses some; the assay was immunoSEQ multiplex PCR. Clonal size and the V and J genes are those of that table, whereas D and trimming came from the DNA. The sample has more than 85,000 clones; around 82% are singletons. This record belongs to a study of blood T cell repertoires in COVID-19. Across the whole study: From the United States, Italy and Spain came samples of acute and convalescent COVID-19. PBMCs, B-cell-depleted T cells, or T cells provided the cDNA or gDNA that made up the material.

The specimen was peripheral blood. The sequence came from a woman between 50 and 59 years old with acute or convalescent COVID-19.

CDR3 residues: CASSPTGEDGYTF. The CDR3 bases are TGTGCCAGCTCACCAACAGGGGAAGATGGCTACACCTTC. This chain connects TRBV18 to TRBJ1-2; 7 positions match TRBD1. The trim removed 2 bases at V and 6 bases at J, leaving 3 bases unmatched. Germline loops: CDR1 KGHSH, CDR2 LQKENI. This CDR3 is 13 amino acids long.